This T cell receptor (beta chain) is from a study of blood T cell repertoires in COVID-19. Study context: PBMCs, B-cell-depleted T cells, or T cells provided the cDNA or gDNA that made up the material.

The protocol was immunoSEQ multiplex PCR, while the TCRdb copy is restricted to in-frame clones and leaves out a portion. The sample records 300,000 to 350,000 clones, 90% being singletons. V was clipped by 6 bases and J by 5 bases; unmatched bases: 15. This CDR3 is 16 amino acids long. Germline lookup yields CDR1 SEHNR and CDR2 FQNEAQ (reference sequence). This clone was observed once. This clonotype was sampled from a woman in her thirties with COVID-19, enrolled during active disease. The sequenced material came from peripheral blood. The chain carries TRBV7-9 and TRBJ2-5; 7 nucleotides match TRBD2. The CDR3 bases are TGTGCCAGCAGTTCGACTAGCATGACGGTTGGGGAGACCCAGTACTTC. It yields the protein CASSSTSMTVGETQYF.